This record covers a single TCR beta chain. Using immunoSEQ multiplex PCR, the repertoire was profiled, and TCRdb retains in-frame clones only, with some absent. The data hold under 150,000 clones, with approximately 85% observed a single time. V lost 3 bases to trimming and J lost 5 bases, with 17 bases between them. In germline, CDR1 is KGHDR, CDR2 SFDVKD. The CDR3 has 16 residues. It was during active infection that Seattle patients were enrolled and then longitudinally followed. The data were taken from a study of blood T cell repertoires in COVID-19. Turning to the study itself: The cDNA or gDNA used as material had been derived from T cells, B-cell-depleted T cells, or PBMCs.

This receptor was taken from a woman aged 55 to 70 with COVID-19, enrolled during active disease. The chain recombines TRBV24-1 with TRBJ2-3, with D possibly TRBD2 on 6 matching bases. Sequencing was performed on peripheral blood. CDR3: CATSDPTAGNLDTQYF. The CDR3 nucleotides read TGTGCCACCAGTGATCCCACGGCGGGGAACTTAGATACGCAGTATTTT.